Each of the 2 T cell receptor beta chains below was sequenced from the same sample in a study of OX40 agonist ivuxolimab in advanced cancers. TCRdb keeps only in-frame clones here, not all; method: immunoSEQ multiplex PCR. Altogether tens of thousands of clones are present, more than 70% being singletons, with the ten largest covering around 8.2%. Here the sequenced sample was CD4+ or CD8+ T cells sorted from blood, taken in a trial of the OX40 agonist ivuxolimab. Source of these receptors: an adult with an advanced solid tumor such as melanoma, head and neck, liver or kidney cancer.

The rearrangement joins TRBV27 to TRBJ2-7; the match to TRBD1 covers 8 bases. The CDR3 loop spans 15 amino acids. Trimming cost V 5 bases and J 3 bases; bases outside gene matches: 9. CDR1 MNHEY and CDR2 SMNVEV come from the germline V gene (reference sequence). CDR3 sequence (DNA): TGTGCCAGCAGTCCTTCGGGCAGGGGGCGCTACGAGCAGTACTTC. Translating it yields CASSPSGRGRYEQYF.

The rearrangement links TRBV4-2 to TRBJ2-7; D is undetermined. Germline V CDR1 and CDR2: LGHNA, YNFKEQ. This CDR3 has 12 amino acids. V lost 4 bases, J lost 0 bases, and 4 bases lay in between. CDR3 residues: CASSPFSYEQYV. In DNA form, the CDR3 reads TGTGCCAGCAGCCCCTTCTCCTACGAGCAGTACGTC.